This T cell receptor (beta chain) derives from a study of T-cell memory formation after mild COVID-19 listed by TCRdb under 2021. Broadly, across the study: Most TCR sequence clusters were specific to one of the two donors. In two donors, T-cell clones that expanded and contracted after mild COVID-19 were followed by sequencing TCRalpha and TCRbeta repertoires longitudinally. Two young, previously healthy adult volunteers made up the cohort, one male and one female. Points the paper makes about the study in general: Clones that contracted from day 15 to 85 showed balanced CD4/CD8 phenotypes, whereas a second wave of clones that expanded from day 15 to 37 leaned towards CD4+. The study included only a couple of mild cases, and larger cohorts that include severe cases with pre-infection samples were judged to be necessary. The detection of some responding clones in pre-infection memory suggests that pre-existing cross-reactive memory T cells joined the SARS-CoV-2 response. SARS-CoV-2 specificity of the second-wave clones peaking on day 37 was not confirmed. Contracting CD4+ clones appeared mostly in the CM and EM memory subsets, whereas CD8+ clones were enriched in EMRA.

Instrument used: Illumina NovaSeq 6000. cDNA libraries for TCRalpha and TCRbeta were prepared by 5'RACE using constant-segment primers, with sample barcodes and unique molecular identifiers added. RNA was extracted from every sample with Trizol reagent. Library amplification was performed in two PCR steps, and a second sample barcode and Illumina TruSeq adapters were introduced in the second step. Libraries were sequenced on an Illumina NovaSeq with 2 x 150 bp paired-end reads. On the authors' methods: Reads were demultiplexed and collapsed into UMI-guided consensus sequences with migec v1.2.7. Using mixcr v2.1.11, the UMI consensuses were aligned to TRA and TRB V and J templates and assembled into clonotypes. Expanded or contracted clonotypes were those called significant by both edgeR and NoisET, with noise models trained on biological replicates. edgeR calls used a false discovery rate-adjusted p below 0.01 and a log2 fold-change threshold of 1. PCA with hierarchical clustering of max-normalized trajectories of the 1000 most abundant clonotypes was used as exploratory dynamics analysis. Each responding clone was given a CD4 or CD8 phenotype based on the CD4+ and CD8+ repertoires, which had been sequenced separately. TCRdb reanalyzed the raw reads on its own, using fastp at Q25 for trimming and MiXCR for clone calling, and kept in-frame beta chains. For every CDR3 protein sequence, its rows merge into one entry that carries the most common genes and DNA. TCRdb's processing, not the study's, gives the V and J calls here. The sample table shows 350,000 or so distinct CDR3 sequences, and 20% to 25% are seen once. The top ten clonotypes cover over 20% of the sample.

PBMCs were isolated by Ficoll-Paque density gradient centrifugation. This clonotype was counted only a few times. Its antigen specificity is not known. No base quality information exists; no much larger clone differs at one position. Looking up the germline V gene yields CDR1 SGHTA and CDR2 FQGTGA. Trimming leaves V shorter by 8 bases and J shorter by 7 bases, with the junction holding 13 bases beyond the gene matches. CDR3 length: 15 amino acids, cysteine to phenylalanine. The entry retains the CDR3 DNA only, 45 bases that are in frame from base 1. Sequenced: PBMCs or a T cell subset sorted from them (not recorded which). The rearrangement joined TRBV7-3 to TRBJ2-2, with TRBD2 identical over 7 junction bases. This TCR came from a man younger than 30 who had mild COVID-19 (a few samples of this study predate the infection). The sample titles of this study are shuffled in the database, so cell type and time point are left out; the donor was told from shared clones. The nucleotide sequence is given as TGTGCCAGCGGGCGTAGGAGCGGGGTCTTCGGGGAGCTGTTTTTT. Its protein product is CASGRRSGVFGELFF.